This T cell receptor (beta chain) was identified in a study of OX40 agonist ivuxolimab in advanced cancers. Regarding the complete study: Ivuxolimab, which targeted the costimulatory receptor OX40 (CD134), was an agonistic, fully human IgG2 monoclonal antibody. Intravenous ivuxolimab was administered to patients every 2 weeks at six dose levels: 0.01, 0.1, 0.3, 1.5, 3 and 10 mg/kg. Peripheral TCRbeta sequencing aimed to test whether ivuxolimab altered TCR sequence diversity and caused clonal T-cell expansion. Prior anti-PD-1, anti-PD-L1 or anti-CTLA-4 therapy was permitted, and about two fifths of dose-escalation patients had received checkpoint inhibitors. Of the 52 patients in dose escalation, approximately 20 had hepatocellular carcinoma, some 15 had melanoma, 9 had renal cell carcinoma and 9 had head and neck cancer. Partial responses occurred in three dose-escalation patients: two with cutaneous melanoma and one with hepatocellular carcinoma. In the dose-escalation cohort, around four fifths of patients were male, and the mean age was 60 years with a range of about 20 to 80. The paper covers the monotherapy dose-escalation part of the phase I ivuxolimab trial, which included N ≈ 57 patients. The study at large found these results: On average, CD8+ T cells showed more expanded clones than CD4+ T cells after ivuxolimab. At doses of 0.1 to 3.0 mg/kg, clonal expansion of both CD4+ and CD8+ blood T cells was observed from baseline to week 6. The antigen specificity of the clonally expanded peripheral T cells was not determined. Low levels of normalized T-cell clonal expansion were also seen in some patients who did not respond. In the 0.1-3.0 mg/kg groups, partial responders had among the lowest normalized peripheral clonal expansion, particularly in CD8+ T cells.

From a lookup of the germline V gene (reference sequence), CDR1 and CDR2 are SEHNR and FQNEAQ. The V end loses 5 bases and the J end loses 0 bases, and a stretch of 11 bases separates them. There are 15 amino acids in the CDR3, from cysteine to phenylalanine inclusive. Just the 45-base CDR3 DNA is kept, in frame starting at base 1. As to this clone: Its recognized antigen is unknown. Per-base quality was not reported, and no clone a single base away is much larger than it.

The trial excluded patients who had a history of autoimmune disease or who were on systemic immunosuppression. Peripheral blood for TCR sequencing was collected from all dose cohorts at baseline, on cycle 4 day 1, and on cycle 7 day 1. The samples were taken from a phase I, first-in-human, multicenter, open-label dose-escalation trial of ivuxolimab. Adults with locally advanced or metastatic head and neck squamous cell, hepatocellular, melanoma or renal cell carcinoma were enrolled in the trial. Before TCR sequencing, CD4+ and CD8+ T cells were separately sorted from peripheral blood. Genomic DNA was extracted from sorted cells for sequencing of the TCRbeta CDR3 region. The immunoSEQ Assay was used to sequence the TCRbeta CDR3 regions. Sourced from immuneACCESS, this table was stored by TCRdb with only in-frame sequences that have V and J called. A share of the clones is absent; for the studies checked, an unresolved V gene accounts for under half, and the remainder has no known explanation. This sample lists about 72,000 clones; around 89% were detected once. 0.94% of the sample is in the top ten clones.

Sequencing used CD4+ or CD8+ T cells sorted from blood, obtained in a trial of the OX40 agonist ivuxolimab. The chain joins TRBV7-9 to TRBJ2-1, with TRBD1 perhaps the D gene, on 5 matching bases. This TCR came from an adult with an advanced solid tumor such as melanoma, head and neck, liver or kidney cancer. The nucleotides are TGTGCCAGCAGCCCCAGGGTAACCTCCTACAATGAGCAGTTCTTC. This translates into CASSPRVTSYNEQFF.